This entry is about one T cell receptor (beta chain). Germline V gene sequence: CDR1 SGHRS, CDR2 YFSETQ. Trimming cost V 0 bases and J 4 bases, with 13 bases left between them. The CDR3 is 15 amino acids. This entry belongs to a study of blood T cell repertoires in COVID-19. On the study more broadly: Acute and convalescent COVID-19 samples came from the United States, Italy and Spain. PBMCs, B-cell-depleted T cells, or T cells provided the cDNA or gDNA that made up the material.

Using immunoSEQ multiplex PCR, the repertoire was profiled, and TCRdb retains in-frame clones only, with some absent. The sample consists of tens of thousands of clones, 87% of them appearing once. The TCR originated in a man aged 55 to 70 with acute or convalescent COVID-19. The rearrangement links TRBV5-1 to TRBJ2-5; D is perhaps TRBD2 (5 bases). The material sequenced was peripheral blood. The CDR3 reads CASSLAVVAGETQYF. In DNA form, the CDR3 reads TGCGCCAGCAGCTTGGCCGTGGTGGCGGGAGAGACCCAGTACTTC.